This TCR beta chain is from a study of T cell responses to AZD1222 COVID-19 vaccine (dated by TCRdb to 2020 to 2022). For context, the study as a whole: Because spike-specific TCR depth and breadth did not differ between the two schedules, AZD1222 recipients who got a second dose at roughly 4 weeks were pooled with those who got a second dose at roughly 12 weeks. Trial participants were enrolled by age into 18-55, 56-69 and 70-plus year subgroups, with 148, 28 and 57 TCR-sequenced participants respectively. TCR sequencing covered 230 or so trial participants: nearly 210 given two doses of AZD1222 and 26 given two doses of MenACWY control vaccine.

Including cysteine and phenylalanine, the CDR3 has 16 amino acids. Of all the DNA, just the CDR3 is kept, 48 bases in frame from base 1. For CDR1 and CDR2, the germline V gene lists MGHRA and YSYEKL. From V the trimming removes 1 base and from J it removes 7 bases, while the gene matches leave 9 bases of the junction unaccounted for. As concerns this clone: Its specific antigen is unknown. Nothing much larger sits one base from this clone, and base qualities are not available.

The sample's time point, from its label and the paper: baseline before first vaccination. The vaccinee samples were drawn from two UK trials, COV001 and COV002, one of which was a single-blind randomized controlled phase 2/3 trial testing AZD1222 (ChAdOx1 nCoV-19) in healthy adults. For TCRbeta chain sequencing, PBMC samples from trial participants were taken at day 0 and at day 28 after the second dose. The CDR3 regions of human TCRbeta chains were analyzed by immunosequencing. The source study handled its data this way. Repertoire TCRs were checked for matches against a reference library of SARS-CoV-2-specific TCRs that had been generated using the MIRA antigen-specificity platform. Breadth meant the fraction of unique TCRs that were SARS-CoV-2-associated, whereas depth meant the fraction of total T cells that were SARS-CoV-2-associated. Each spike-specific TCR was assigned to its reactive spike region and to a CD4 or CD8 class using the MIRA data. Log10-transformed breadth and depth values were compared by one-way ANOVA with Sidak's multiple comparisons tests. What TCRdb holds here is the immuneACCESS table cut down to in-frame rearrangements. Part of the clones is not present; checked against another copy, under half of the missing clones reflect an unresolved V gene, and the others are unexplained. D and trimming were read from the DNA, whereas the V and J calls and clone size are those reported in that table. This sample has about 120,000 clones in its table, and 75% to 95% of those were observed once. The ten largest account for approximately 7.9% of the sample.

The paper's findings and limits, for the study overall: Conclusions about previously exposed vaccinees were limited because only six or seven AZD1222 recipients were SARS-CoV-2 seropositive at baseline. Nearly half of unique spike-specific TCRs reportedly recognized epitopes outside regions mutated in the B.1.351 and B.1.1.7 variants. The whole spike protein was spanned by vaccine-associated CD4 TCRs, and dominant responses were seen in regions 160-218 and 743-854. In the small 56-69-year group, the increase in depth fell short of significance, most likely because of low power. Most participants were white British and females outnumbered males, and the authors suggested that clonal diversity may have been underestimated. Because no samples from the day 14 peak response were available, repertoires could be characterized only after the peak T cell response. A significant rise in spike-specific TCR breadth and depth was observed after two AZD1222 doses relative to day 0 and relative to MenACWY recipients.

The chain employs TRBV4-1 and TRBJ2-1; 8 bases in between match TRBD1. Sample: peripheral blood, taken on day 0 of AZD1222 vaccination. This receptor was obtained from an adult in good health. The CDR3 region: CASSQGSRGLRNEQFF. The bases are TGCGCCAGCAGCCAAGGAAGCAGGGGGCTACGGAATGAGCAGTTCTTC.